These 9 T cell receptor beta chains originate from one sample sequenced in a study of T cell responses to AZD1222 COVID-19 vaccine. TCRdb keeps only in-frame clones here, not all; method: immunoSEQ multiplex PCR. Of some 170,000 clones in the sample, about 93% were seen once. The sequencing used peripheral blood, collected 28 days after the second dose of the MenACWY control vaccine. These TCRs come from an adult who received the MenACWY meningococcal vaccine as a control.

Regarding this clone: Other nucleotide sequences in the sample specify the same CDR3. V gene TRBV11-2 combines with J gene TRBJ2-7, with D perhaps matching TRBD1 (5 bases). The CDR3 totals 14 residues. The V end lost 1 base, the J end lost 4 bases, and 11 bases lay between the germline ends. Germline V gene data show CDR1 as SGHAT and CDR2 as FQNNGV. CDR3: CASSLVRGSYEQYF. Written as DNA, the CDR3 is TGTGCCAGCAGCTTAGTAAGGGGTTCGTACGAGCAGTACTTC. Drawing the rest from reference TRBV11-2 and TRBJ2-7, the complete variable domain is EAGVAQSPRYKIIEKRQSVAFWCNPISGHATLYWYQQILGQGPKLLIQFQNNGVVDDSQLPKDRFSAERLKGVDSTLKIQPAKLEDSAVYLCASSLVRGSYEQYFGPGTRLTVT.

The chain carries TRBV28 and TRBJ1-1; D uncertain. Trimming pared 2 bases from V and 5 bases from J, leaving 6 bases between. This CDR3 has 12 amino acids. The germline gives CDR1 MDHEN, CDR2 SYDVKM. The CDR3 bases are TGTGCCAGCAGTTTACCAGAGACTGAAGCTTTCTTT. This gives the protein CASSLPETEAFF.

This clone showed up just once. The chain is built from TRBV7-2 and TRBJ2-3; 9 bases fit TRBD2. CDR1 SGHTA and CDR2 FQGNSA come from the germline V gene. This CDR3 contains 16 residues. J lost 1 base, V lost 5 bases, and 7 bases had no gene match. In DNA, the CDR3 is TGTGCCAGCAGCGACCCCCAGCGGGGGGGCACAGATACGCAGTATTTT. It specifies CASSDPQRGGTDTQYF. Drawing the rest from reference TRBV7-2 and TRBJ2-3, the complete variable domain is GAGVSQSPSNKVTEKGKDVELRCDPISGHTALYWYRQSLGQGLEFLIYFQGNSAPDKSGLPSDRFSAERTGGSVSTLTIQRTQQEDSAVYLCASSDPQRGGTDTQYFGPGTRLTVL.

This chain connects TRBV4-2 to TRBJ2-5; the match to TRBD2 covers 11 bases. Germline loops: CDR1 LGHNA, CDR2 YNFKEQ. Trimming took 0 bases from V and 4 from J; bases not matched to a gene: 4. CDR3 length equals 16 residues. This chain's CDR3 is CASSQDGTSGGETQYF. CDR3 bases: TGTGCCAGCAGCCAAGATGGGACTAGCGGTGGAGAGACCCAGTACTTC.

CDR3 amino acids: CASSLGRGGYGYTF. The CDR3 DNA is TGTGCCAGCAGCTTAGGCAGGGGTGGCTATGGCTACACCTTC. V gene TRBV7-2 combines with J gene TRBJ1-2; a possible D gene is TRBD1 (6 bases). Germline values: CDR1 SGHTA, CDR2 FQGNSA. Trimming took 1 base from V and 4 from J, leaving 10 bases between them. The CDR3 is made up of 14 amino acids.

The genes are TRBV4-3 and TRBJ1-6; a possible D gene is TRBD1 (6 bases). This CDR3 contains 14 residues. V gave up 1 base and J gave up 12 bases, with 13 bases separating them. Germline-derived CDR1 and CDR2 are LGHNA and YSLEER. The CDR3 loop reads CASSQVFGGGPLHF. Written as DNA, the CDR3 is TGCGCCAGCAGCCAAGTCTTTGGGGGCGGACCCCTCCACTTT.

The chain couples TRBV2 to TRBJ1-1; possibly TRBD1 for D (6 bases). Germline V CDR1 and CDR2: SNHLY, FYNNEI. This CDR3 contains 13 residues. The V end lost 6 bases, the J end lost 0 bases, and 8 bases lay between the germline ends. CDR3 bases: TGTGCCAGCAGGGGGACACTGAACACTGAAGCTTTCTTT. It codes for CASRGTLNTEAFF.

The V gene is TRBV4-3, the J gene TRBJ1-5; D possibly corresponds to TRBD1 (6 bases). This CDR3 spans 14 amino acids. Trimming pared 1 base from V and 4 bases from J, leaving 8 bases between. Germline loops: CDR1 LGHNA, CDR2 YSLEER. CDR3 DNA: TGCGCCAGCAGCCAAGCTACAGGGAATCAGCCCCAGCATTTT. Translated, it gives CASSQATGNQPQHF.

This clone was seen more than once but under ten times. CDR3 coding DNA: TGTGCCAGCAGTTCCCCCCCAGGGGCTACTGGGGCTCATGGCTACACCTTC. This translates into CASSSPPGATGAHGYTF. The chain links TRBV27 to TRBJ1-2, with D possibly TRBD1 on 6 matching bases. The V and J ends lost 4 bases and 6 bases respectively, with 24 bases between them. This CDR3 is built from 17 residues. CDR1 and CDR2 from the germline V gene are MNHEY and SMNVEV (reference sequence).